This passage covers 2 T cell receptor beta chains from one sample sequenced in a study of blood T cells in healthy people across ages. It was with a sample-barcoded 5' primer and a J-beta primer mix that a second PCR of about 6 to 12 cycles was run. TCRdb reanalysed the 5' RACE reads using MiXCR and keeps one entry per CDR3 protein. The sample has roughly 1,800,000 distinct CDR3 sequences, approximately 50% seen once; the top ten hold about 2.1%. The sequencing sample was made of blood. Receptor source: a woman between 35 and 50 years old in good health.

The chain combines TRBV20-1 with TRBJ1-5; maybe TRBD1 (6 bases). V dropped 0 bases and J dropped 7 bases, with 19 bases sitting between them. The germline gives CDR1 DFQATT, CDR2 SNEGSKA (reference sequence). The CDR3 contains 16 residues. CDR3 DNA: TGCAGTGCTAGAGAGGCAACAGGGTTTGGGGAGCAGCCCCAGCATTTT. Protein sequence: CSAREATGFGEQPQHF.

Only a few counts were recorded for this clonotype. The chain combines TRBV20-1 with TRBJ2-7, with TRBD1 matching 7 bases. The V gene end was trimmed by 5 bases and the J gene end by 3 bases; junction bases not matched to a gene: 7. CDR1 and CDR2 from the germline V gene are DFQATT and SNEGSKA (reference sequence). This CDR3 spans 13 amino acids. Written as DNA, the CDR3 is TGCAGTGCTCCAGTCCCAGGGGGCTACGAGCAGTACTTC. Translated: CSAPVPGGYEQYF.